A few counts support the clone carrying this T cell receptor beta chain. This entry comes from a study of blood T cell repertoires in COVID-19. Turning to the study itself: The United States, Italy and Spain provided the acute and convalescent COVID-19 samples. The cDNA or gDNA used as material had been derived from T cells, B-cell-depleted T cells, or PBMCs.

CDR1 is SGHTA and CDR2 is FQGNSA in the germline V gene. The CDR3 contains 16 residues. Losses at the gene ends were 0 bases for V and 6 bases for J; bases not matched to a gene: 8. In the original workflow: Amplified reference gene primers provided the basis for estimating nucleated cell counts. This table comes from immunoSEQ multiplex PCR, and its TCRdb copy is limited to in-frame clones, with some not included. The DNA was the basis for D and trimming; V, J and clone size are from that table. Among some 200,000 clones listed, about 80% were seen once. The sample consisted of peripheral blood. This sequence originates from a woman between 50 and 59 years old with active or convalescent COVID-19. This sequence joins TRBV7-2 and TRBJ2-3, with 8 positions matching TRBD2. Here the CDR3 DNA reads TGTGCCAGCAGCTTAGCGCTGGCGGGAGGTACGGATACGCAGTATTTT. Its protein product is CASSLALAGGTDTQYF.